In this sample, the clone carrying this T cell receptor (beta chain) turned up many times. Its antigen is as yet unknown. The read ends 3 residues early relative to the CDR3; the germline J gene fills the gap. Equal genomic DNA amounts from CVID and control samples were sequenced. Method: immunoSEQ multiplex PCR; TCRdb's copy keeps in-frame clones and lacks some. This sample includes 40,000 to 60,000 clones with no singletons; its ten biggest clones take up about 1.8%. This sample is part of a study of T cell clonality in common variable immunodeficiency. Study results and caveats: Compared with controls, CVID subjects had fewer shared TCRbeta clones. CVID subjects showed higher TCRbeta clonality than healthy controls.

V shed 3 bases and J shed 1 base, with 9 bases lying between them. This CDR3 comprises 15 residues. CDR1 is KGHSH, CDR2 LQKENI, per germline. Heparinized whole blood, about 4.5 to 8.5 ml, came from each donor. This receptor was taken from a person aged 18 to 75 in good health. The rearrangement joins TRBV18 to TRBJ2-2; D unclear. Sequencing input: peripheral blood mononuclear cells. CDR3 sequence reads: CASSPPRGNTGELFF. The part of the CDR3 DNA that was read is TGTGCCAGCTCACCCCCCCGAGGGAACACCGGGGAG.